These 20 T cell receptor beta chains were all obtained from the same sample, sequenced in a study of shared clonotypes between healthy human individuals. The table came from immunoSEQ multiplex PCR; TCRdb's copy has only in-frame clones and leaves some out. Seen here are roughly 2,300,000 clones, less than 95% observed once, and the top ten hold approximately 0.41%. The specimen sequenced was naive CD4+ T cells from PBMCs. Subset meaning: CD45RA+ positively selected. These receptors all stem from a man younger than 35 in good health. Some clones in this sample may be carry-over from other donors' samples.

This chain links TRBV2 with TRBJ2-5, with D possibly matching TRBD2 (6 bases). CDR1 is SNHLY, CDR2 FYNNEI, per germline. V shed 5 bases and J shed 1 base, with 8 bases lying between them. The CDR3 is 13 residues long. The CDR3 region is CASSRGVQETQYF. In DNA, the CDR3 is TGTGCCAGCAGTCGCGGGGTCCAAGAGACCCAGTACTTC.

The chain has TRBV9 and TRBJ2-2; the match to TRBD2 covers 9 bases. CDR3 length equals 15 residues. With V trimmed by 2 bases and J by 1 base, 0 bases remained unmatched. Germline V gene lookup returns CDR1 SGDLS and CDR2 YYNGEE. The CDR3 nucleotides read TGTGCCAGCAGCGTTAGCGGGAGGAACACCGGGGAGCTGTTTTTT. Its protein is CASSVSGRNTGELFF.

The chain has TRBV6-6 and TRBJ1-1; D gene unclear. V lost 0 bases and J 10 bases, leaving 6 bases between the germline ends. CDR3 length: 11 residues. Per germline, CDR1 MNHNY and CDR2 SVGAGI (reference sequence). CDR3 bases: TGTGCCAGCAGTTACTCGAAGAGAGCTTTCTTT. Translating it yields CASSYSKRAFF.

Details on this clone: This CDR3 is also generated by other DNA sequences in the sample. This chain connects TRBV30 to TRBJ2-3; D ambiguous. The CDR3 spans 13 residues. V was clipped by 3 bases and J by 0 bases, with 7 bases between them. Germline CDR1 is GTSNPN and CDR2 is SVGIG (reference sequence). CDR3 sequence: CAWSGRSTDTQYF. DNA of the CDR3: TGTGCCTGGAGCGGACGGAGCACAGATACGCAGTATTTT.

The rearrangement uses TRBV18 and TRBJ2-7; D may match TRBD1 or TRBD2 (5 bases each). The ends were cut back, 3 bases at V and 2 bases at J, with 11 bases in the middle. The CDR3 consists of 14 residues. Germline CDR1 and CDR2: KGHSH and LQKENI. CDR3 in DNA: TGTGCCAGCTCACCTGGGACGGATCCCTACGAGCAGTACTTC. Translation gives CASSPGTDPYEQYF. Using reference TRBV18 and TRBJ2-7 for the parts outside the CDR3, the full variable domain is NAGVMQNPRHLVRRRGQEARLRCSPMKGHSHVYWYRQLPEEGLKFMVYLQKENIIDESGMPKERFSAEFPKEGPSILRIQQVVRGDSAAYFCASSPGTDPYEQYFGPGTRLTVT.

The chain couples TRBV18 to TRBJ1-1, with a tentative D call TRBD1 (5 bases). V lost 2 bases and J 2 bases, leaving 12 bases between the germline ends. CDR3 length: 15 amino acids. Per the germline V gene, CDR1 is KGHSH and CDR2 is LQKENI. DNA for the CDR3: TGTGCCAGCTCACCAATGAGGCAGGGCAACACTGAAGCTTTCTTT. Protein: CASSPMRQGNTEAFF.

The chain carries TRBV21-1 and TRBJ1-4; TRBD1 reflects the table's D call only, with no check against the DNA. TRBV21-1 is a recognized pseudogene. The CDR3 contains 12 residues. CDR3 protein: CAIDRADEKLFF. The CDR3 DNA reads TGTGCCATAGACAGGGCGGATGAAAAACTGTTTTTT.

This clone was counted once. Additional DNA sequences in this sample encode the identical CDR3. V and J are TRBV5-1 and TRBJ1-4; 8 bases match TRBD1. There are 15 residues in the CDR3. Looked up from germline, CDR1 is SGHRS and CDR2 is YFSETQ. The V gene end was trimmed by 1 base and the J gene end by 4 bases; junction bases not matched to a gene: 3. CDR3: CASSLSGGGNEKLFF. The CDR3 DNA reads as TGCGCCAGCAGCTTGTCAGGGGGCGGTAATGAAAAACTGTTTTTT.

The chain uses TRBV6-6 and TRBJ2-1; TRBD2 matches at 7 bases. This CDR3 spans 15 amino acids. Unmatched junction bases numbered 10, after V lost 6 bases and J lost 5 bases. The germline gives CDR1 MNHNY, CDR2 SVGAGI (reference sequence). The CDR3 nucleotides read TGTGCCAGCAGCCTCTGGGGGGGTACCCACAATGAGCAGTTCTTC. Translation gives CASSLWGGTHNEQFF.

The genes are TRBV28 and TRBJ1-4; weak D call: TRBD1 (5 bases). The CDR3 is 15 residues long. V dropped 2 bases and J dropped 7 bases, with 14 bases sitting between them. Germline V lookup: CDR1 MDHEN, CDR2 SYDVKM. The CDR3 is CASSLGQGGAEKLFF. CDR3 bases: TGTGCCAGCAGTTTAGGTCAGGGAGGGGCTGAAAAACTGTTTTTT. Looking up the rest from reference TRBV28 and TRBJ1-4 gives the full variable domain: DVKVTQSSRYLVKRTGEKVFLECVQDMDHENMFWYRQDPGLGLRLIYFSYDVKMKEKGDIPEGYSVSREKKERFSLILESASTNQTSMYLCASSLGQGGAEKLFFGSGTQLSVL.

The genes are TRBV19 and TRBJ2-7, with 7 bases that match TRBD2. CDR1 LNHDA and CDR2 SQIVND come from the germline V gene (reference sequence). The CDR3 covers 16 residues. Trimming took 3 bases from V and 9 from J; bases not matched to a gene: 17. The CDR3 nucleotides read TGTGCCAGTAGTATGGCCCGGGGAGGGACGAGTGCTGTGCAGTACTTC. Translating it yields CASSMARGGTSAVQYF. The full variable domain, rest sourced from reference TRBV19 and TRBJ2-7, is DGGITQSPKYLFRKEGQNVTLSCEQNLNHDAMYWYRQDPGQGLRLIYYSQIVNDFQKGDIAEGYSVSREKKESFPLTVTSAQKNPTAFYLCASSMARGGTSAVQYFGPGTRLTVT.

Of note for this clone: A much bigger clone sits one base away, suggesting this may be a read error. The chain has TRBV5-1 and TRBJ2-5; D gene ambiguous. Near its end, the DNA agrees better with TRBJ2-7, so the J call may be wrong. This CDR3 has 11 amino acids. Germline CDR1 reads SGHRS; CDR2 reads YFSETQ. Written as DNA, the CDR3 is TGCGCCAGCAGCTTGGATTACGAGCAGTACTTC. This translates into CASSLDYEQYF.

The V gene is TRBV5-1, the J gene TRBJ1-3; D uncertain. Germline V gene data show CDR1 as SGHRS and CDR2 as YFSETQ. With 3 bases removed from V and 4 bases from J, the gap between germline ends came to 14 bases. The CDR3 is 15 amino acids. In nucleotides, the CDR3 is TGCGCCAGCAGCTCCCACCGGGGAACCGGAAACACCATATATTTT. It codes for CASSSHRGTGNTIYF.

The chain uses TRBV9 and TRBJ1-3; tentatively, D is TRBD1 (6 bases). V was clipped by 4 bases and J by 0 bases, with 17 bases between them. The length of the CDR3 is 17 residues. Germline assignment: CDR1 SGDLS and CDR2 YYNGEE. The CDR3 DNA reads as TGTGCCAGCAGCCCCTGGTGGGGGGCCGACTCTGGAAACACCATATATTTT. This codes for CASSPWWGADSGNTIYF.

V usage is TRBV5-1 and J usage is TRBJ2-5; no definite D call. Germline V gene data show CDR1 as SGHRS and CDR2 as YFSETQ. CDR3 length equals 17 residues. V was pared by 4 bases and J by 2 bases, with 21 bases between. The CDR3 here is CASSLLLDGSAQETQYF. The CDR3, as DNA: TGCGCCAGCAGCCTCCTCTTGGACGGCTCCGCTCAAGAGACCCAGTACTTC. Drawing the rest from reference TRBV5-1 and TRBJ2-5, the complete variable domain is KAGVTQTPRYLIKTRGQQVTLSCSPISGHRSVSWYQQTPGQGLQFLFEYFSETQRNKGNFPGRFSGRQFSNSRSEMNVSTLELGDSALYLCASSLLLDGSAQETQYFGPGTRLLVL.

CDR3 sequence (DNA): TGTGCCAGCAGTGAAAGGTTGAGCAGGACTAGCGGTGATACGCAGTATTTT. It specifies CASSERLSRTSGDTQYF. V gene TRBV2 combines with J gene TRBJ2-3; 10 positions match TRBD2. The V and J ends lost 2 bases and 6 bases, in that order; junction bases with no gene match: 11. Germline V gene data show CDR1 as SNHLY and CDR2 as FYNNEI. The CDR3 totals 17 residues.

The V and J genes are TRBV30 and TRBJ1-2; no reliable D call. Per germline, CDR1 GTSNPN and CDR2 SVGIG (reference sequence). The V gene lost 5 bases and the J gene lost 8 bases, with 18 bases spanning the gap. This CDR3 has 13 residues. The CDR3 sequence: CAWAGGSAGGYTF. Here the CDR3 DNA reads TGTGCCTGGGCCGGAGGATCAGCAGGAGGCTACACCTTC.

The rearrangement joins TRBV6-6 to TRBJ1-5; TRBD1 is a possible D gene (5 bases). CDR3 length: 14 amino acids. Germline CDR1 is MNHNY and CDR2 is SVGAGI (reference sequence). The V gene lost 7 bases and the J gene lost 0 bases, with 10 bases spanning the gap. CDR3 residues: CASTPGGSNQPQHF. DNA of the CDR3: TGTGCCAGCACCCCGGGGGGTAGCAATCAGCCCCAGCATTTT.

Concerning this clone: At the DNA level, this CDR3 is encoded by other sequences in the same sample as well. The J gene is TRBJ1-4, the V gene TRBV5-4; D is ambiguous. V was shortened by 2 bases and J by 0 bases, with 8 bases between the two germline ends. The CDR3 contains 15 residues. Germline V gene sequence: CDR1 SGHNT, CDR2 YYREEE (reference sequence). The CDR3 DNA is TGTGCCAGCAGCTTAGGTGGGGCAACTAATGAAAAACTGTTTTTT. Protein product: CASSLGGATNEKLFF. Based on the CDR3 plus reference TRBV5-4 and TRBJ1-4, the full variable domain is ETGVTQSPTHLIKTRGQQVTLRCSSQSGHNTVSWYQQALGQGPQFIFQYYREEENGRGNFPPRFSGLQFPNYSSELNVNALELDDSALYLCASSLGGATNEKLFFGSGTQLSVL.

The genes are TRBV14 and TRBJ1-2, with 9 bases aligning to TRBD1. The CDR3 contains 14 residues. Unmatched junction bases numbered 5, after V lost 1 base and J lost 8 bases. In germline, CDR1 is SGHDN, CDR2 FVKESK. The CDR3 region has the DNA TGTGCCAGCAGCCAAGGGACAGGGGCATACGGCTACACCTTC. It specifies CASSQGTGAYGYTF.